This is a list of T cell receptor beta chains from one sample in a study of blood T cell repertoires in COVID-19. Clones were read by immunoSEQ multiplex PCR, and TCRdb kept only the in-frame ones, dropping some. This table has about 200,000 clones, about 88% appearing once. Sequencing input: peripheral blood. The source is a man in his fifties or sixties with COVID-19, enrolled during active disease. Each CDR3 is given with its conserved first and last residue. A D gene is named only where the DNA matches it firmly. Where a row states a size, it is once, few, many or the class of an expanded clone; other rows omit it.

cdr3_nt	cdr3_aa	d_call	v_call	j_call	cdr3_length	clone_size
TGCAGCGTTGAACTGCCAGGGGGCGCGAACAATGAGCAGTTCTTC	CSVELPGGANNEQFF	TRBD1	TRBV29-1	TRBJ2-1	15	-
TGTGCCTGGAGTGCGAAGGGACAACTAGCCAAAAACATTCAGTACTTC	CAWSAKGQLAKNIQYF	-	TRBV30	TRBJ2-4	16	once
TGTGCCAGCAGCGCACTAGCGGGAGGGGACACCGGGGAGCTGTTTTTT	CASSALAGGDTGELFF	TRBD2	TRBV5-6	TRBJ2-2	16	-
TGTGCCAGCAGCCAAGGACGTGGGGGGCGGTGGGACAGGGTATATCGCTATGGCTACACCTTC	CASSQGRGGRWDRVYRYGYTF	TRBD1	TRBV3-1/TRBV3-2	TRBJ1-2	21	-
TGTGCCAGCAGTTACACCCGGAATCAGCCCCAGCATTTT	CASSYTRNQPQHF	-	TRBV6-5	TRBJ1-5	13	-
TGTGCCAGCAGCGAATTAGCGGGAGGGCTCAAGCAGTTCTTC	CASSELAGGLKQFF	TRBD2	TRBV9	TRBJ2-1	14	-
TGTGCCAGCAGCGTAGGGAGCGGGGGCCCCGAGCAGTACTTC	CASSVGSGGPEQYF	TRBD2	TRBV9	TRBJ2-7	14	-
TGTGCCAGCAGTGAAGGCCCGGGACTAGCGCCGAACACCGGGGAGCTGTTTTTT	CASSEGPGLAPNTGELFF	TRBD2	TRBV2	TRBJ2-2	18	-
TGTGCCAGCAGCCAAGTGACAGGGGGTTTAGCTGGCTACACCTTC	CASSQVTGGLAGYTF	TRBD1	TRBV7-6	TRBJ1-2	15	-
TGTGCCAGCAGGTTACAGGGGTACGGGGAGCTGTTTTTT	CASRLQGYGELFF	TRBD1	TRBV2	TRBJ2-2	13	once
TGTGCCAGCAGTGGACCGGGAGCGGGGTTTAACATTCAGTACTTC	CASSGPGAGFNIQYF	TRBD2	TRBV25-1	TRBJ2-4	15	once
TGTGCCAGCAGCGAACTAGCGGGGGCACAAGAGACCCAGTACTTC	CASSELAGAQETQYF	TRBD2	TRBV7-9	TRBJ2-5	15	few
TGTGCCAGCAGTCGGTCCGGGGACTACCTAGACTCCTACGAGCAGTACTTC	CASSRSGDYLDSYEQYF	TRBD2	TRBV6-6	TRBJ2-7	17	-
TGTGCCAGCAGCTTGGGACAGGGGGTTATGAACACTGAAGCTTTCTTT	CASSLGQGVMNTEAFF	TRBD1	TRBV5-4	TRBJ1-1	16	-
TGTGCCAGCAGCGTAGACGGACAGGGGAGGCCACCCCTCCACTTT	CASSVDGQGRPPLHF	TRBD1	TRBV9	TRBJ1-6	15	-
TGTGCCAGCAGTTTATTGGGGGGGTGGAGGGGCTACACCTTC	CASSLLGGWRGYTF	-	TRBV28	TRBJ1-2	14	-
TGTGCCTGGAGTTCCGGGACAACTAATGAAAAACTGTTTTTT	CAWSSGTTNEKLFF	-	TRBV30	TRBJ1-4	14	-
TGTGCCAGCAGTTACGGGGGGGCTGCGGTGGACACTGAAGCTTTCTTT	CASSYGGAAVDTEAFF	-	TRBV6-6	TRBJ1-1	16	-
TGTGCCAGCAGCTTCCGGACAGGATACCAAGAGACCCAGTACTTC	CASSFRTGYQETQYF	TRBD1	TRBV5-4	TRBJ2-5	15	-
TGTGCCAGCAGAGAACGCACCCAACTAGACGCTAGCACAGATACGCAGTATTTT	CASRERTQLDASTDTQYF	-	TRBV27	TRBJ2-3	18	few